These 17 T cell receptor beta chains were all obtained from the same sample, sequenced in a study of cytomegalovirus exposure and HLA in healthy donors. With 60 Vbeta and 13 Jbeta primers, the PCR was carried out. TCRdb's copy holds only in-frame clones and misses some; the assay was immunoSEQ multiplex PCR. The sample contains fewer than 110,000 clones, around 77% of which appear only once. The material sequenced was PBMCs. Source of these receptors: a male donor in good health and CMV-seronegative.

The chain employs TRBV5-1 and TRBJ2-2; TRBD1 matches at 8 bases. The germline gives CDR1 SGHRS, CDR2 YFSETQ. Unmatched junction bases numbered 3, after V lost 1 base and J lost 4 bases. This CDR3 spans 15 amino acids. The DNA of the CDR3 is TGCGCCAGCAGCTTGCCAGGGGGCATCACCGGGGAGCTGTTTTTT. It specifies CASSLPGGITGELFF.

The chain employs TRBV6-6 and TRBJ1-2, with D hard to call. Trimming shortened V by 10 bases and J by 0 bases, and 21 bases separated the two germline ends. Germline CDR1 reads MNHNY; CDR2 reads SVGAGI (reference sequence). The CDR3 sequence is 16 residues long. This CDR3 reads CATNGVSRGANYGYTF. CDR3 in DNA: TGTGCCACCAACGGGGTTTCACGAGGAGCTAACTATGGCTACACCTTC.

In regard to this clone: The sample contains more than one DNA sequence encoding this CDR3. The chain uses TRBV15 and TRBJ1-5; 9 bases are shared with TRBD1. The trim removed 1 base at V and 4 bases at J, leaving 2 bases unmatched. Germline V CDR1 and CDR2: LNHNV, YYDKDF (reference sequence). The CDR3 spans 15 residues. CDR3 nucleotide sequence: TGTGCCACCAGCAGAGGGACAGGGGAGAATCAGCCCCAGCATTTT. Amino acids: CATSRGTGENQPQHF.

CDR3 in DNA: TGTGCCAGCTATAACAGGGGTTCCTACGAGCAGTACTTC. Translation: CASYNRGSYEQYF. The chain combines TRBV28 with TRBJ2-7, with 7 bases lining up with TRBD1. CDR1 MDHEN and CDR2 SYDVKM come from the germline V gene. CDR3 length: 13 amino acids. Losses at the gene ends were 8 bases for V and 1 base for J; bases not matched to a gene: 5.

There are a few counts of this clone. Other DNA sequences from this sample encode an identical CDR3 as well. The chain combines TRBV10-1 with TRBJ1-5, with 8 bases matching TRBD1. The CDR3 is 16 amino acids. J gave up 2 bases and V 9 bases, and 12 bases lay outside the gene matches. In germline, CDR1 is WNHNN, CDR2 SYGVQD (reference sequence). In DNA form, the CDR3 reads TGCGCCAGGGACAGGGTTGGAATCGTCGGCAATCAGCCCCAGCATTTT. Its translation: CARDRVGIVGNQPQHF.

The chain joins TRBV18 to TRBJ1-1, with 9 nucleotides matching TRBD1. The V segment lost 6 bases and the J segment 2 bases; nucleotides outside the gene matches: 7. Germline V gives CDR1 KGHSH, CDR2 LQKENI. This CDR3 is 15 amino acids long. The CDR3, as DNA: TGTGCCAGCTCGCGTGGACAGGGGATAAACACTGAAGCTTTCTTT. Translated: CASSRGQGINTEAFF.

This chain connects TRBV7-3 to TRBJ2-1, with 13 bases that match TRBD2. Germline trimming cut 5 bases from V and 3 bases from J; bases unmatched to any gene: 10. The CDR3 has 18 residues. Germline V gene data show CDR1 as SGHTA and CDR2 as FQGTGA. CDR3 in DNA: TGTGCCAGCAGCCCGTACCTTGGGACTAGCGGGATCTACAATGAGCAGTTCTTC. This encodes CASSPYLGTSGIYNEQFF.

V usage is TRBV11-2 and J usage is TRBJ2-1; 7 bases are a match to TRBD2. Trimming at V came to 5 bases and at J to 6 bases, leaving 13 bases not matched to a gene. The CDR3 is made up of 16 amino acids. Germline CDR1 reads SGHAT; CDR2 reads FQNNGV. In nucleotides, the CDR3 is TGTGCCAGCAGCAGTTCGGGGGGAGTCGTGACCAATGAGCAGTTCTTC. It encodes CASSSSGGVVTNEQFF.

V is TRBV27 and J is TRBJ1-2, with 7 positions matching TRBD1. CDR3 length: 15 amino acids. V dropped 5 bases and J dropped 5; count of bases not matched to a gene: 11. From germline, CDR1 is MNHEY and CDR2 SMNVEV (reference sequence). The CDR3 DNA follows: TGTGCCAGCAGTAACAACAGGGGTGAAAAATATGGCTACACCTTC. This translates into CASSNNRGEKYGYTF.

This clone was recorded a few times. The J gene is TRBJ2-5, the V gene TRBV2, with 12 bases identical to TRBD2. CDR1 is SNHLY and CDR2 is FYNNEI in the germline V gene. The CDR3 spans 17 residues. V lost 8 bases to trimming and J lost 5 bases; unmatched junction nucleotides: 15. CDR3 protein: CASSGSGTSGLGETQYF. The CDR3 bases are TGTGCCAGCTCAGGGTCCGGGACTAGCGGGCTTGGGGAGACCCAGTACTTC.

This chain links TRBV5-6 with TRBJ2-5; D is possibly TRBD1 (6 bases). Matching the DNA end better, TRBJ2-7 makes the J call doubtful. The CDR3 sequence is 14 residues long. CDR1 is SGHDT, CDR2 YYEEEE, per germline. The CDR3 spells CASSSRGRSYEQYF. CDR3 sequence (DNA): TGTGCCAGCAGCTCCAGGGGTAGGTCCTACGAGCAGTACTTC.

The genes are TRBV5-6 and TRBJ2-5; 8 nucleotides line up with TRBD1. Germline lookup yields CDR1 SGHDT and CDR2 YYEEEE. The V gene end was trimmed by 4 bases and the J gene end by 4 bases; junction bases not matched to a gene: 6. The length of the CDR3 is 14 residues. The CDR3 loop is CASSEDRVVETQYF. The DNA for the CDR3 is TGTGCCAGCAGCGAGGACAGGGTAGTAGAGACCCAGTACTTC.

The rearrangement joins TRBV27 to TRBJ2-5; TRBD1 aligns across 8 bases. The CDR3 runs 16 residues. Germline V gives CDR1 MNHEY, CDR2 SMNVEV (reference sequence). V was clipped by 2 bases and J by 0 bases; unmatched bases: 5. The CDR3, as DNA: TGTGCCAGCAGTTTAAGGGCAGGGGGCTACCAAGAGACCCAGTACTTC. Residues: CASSLRAGGYQETQYF.

This clone was observed once. The chain links TRBV27 to TRBJ2-2, with 12 bases lining up with TRBD2. The J segment lost 6 bases and the V segment lost 10 bases, leaving 9 bases of the junction unmatched. The CDR3 extends over 15 amino acids. CDR1 and CDR2 (germline): MNHEY, SMNVEV (reference sequence). CDR3 sequence (DNA): TGTGCCACCCTGCTAGCGGGAGGGTCGCCCGGGGAGCTGTTTTTT. It translates to CATLLAGGSPGELFF.

The chain couples TRBV6-1 to TRBJ2-2; 9 nucleotides align to TRBD2. Trimming took 3 bases from V and 4 from J; bases not matched to a gene: 9. Germline V gene data show CDR1 as MNHNS and CDR2 as SASEGT. The CDR3 sequence is 17 residues long. The CDR3 nucleotides are TGTGCCAGCAGTGAGTTAGCGGGAGCGGCCGCCACCGGGGAGCTGTTTTTT. This codes for CASSELAGAAATGELFF.

The rearrangement joins TRBV7-8 to TRBJ2-3, with 9 nucleotides matching TRBD1. The V gene's germline CDR1 is SGHVS and CDR2 FQNEAQ. V lost 6 bases and J lost 3; bases outside the gene matches: 7. The CDR3 runs to 15 residues. The DNA for the CDR3 is TGTGCCAGCAGGCGGGACAGGGTAGGGACAGATACGCAGTATTTT. This gives the protein CASRRDRVGTDTQYF. Full variable domain (remainder filled in from reference TRBV7-8 and TRBJ2-3): GAGVSQSPRYKVAKRGQDVALRCDPISGHVSLFWYQQALGQGPEFLTYFQNEAQLDKSGLPSDRFFAERPEGSVSTLKIQRTQQEDSAVYLCASRRDRVGTDTQYFGPGTRLTVL.

The chain couples TRBV18 to TRBJ1-6; D is ambiguous. The CDR3 extends over 15 amino acids. Germline values: CDR1 KGHSH, CDR2 LQKENI. V dropped 3 bases and J dropped 7 bases, with 13 bases sitting between them. CDR3 loop: CASSPRTSKNSPLHF. CDR3 sequence (DNA): TGTGCCAGCTCACCGAGGACTTCGAAAAATTCACCCCTCCACTTT.